The clone carrying this T cell receptor (beta chain) was counted at least ten times. Uncontrolled infections, other autoimmune diseases, pregnancy or lactation barred patients from enrollment. The PBMC fraction was derived from 10 ml of fresh peripheral blood. There are 11 residues in the CDR3. V lost 9 bases and J 1 base, leaving 6 bases between the germline ends. CDR1 and CDR2 (germline): SEHNR, FQNEAQ (reference sequence). This entry is derived from a study of Graves' ophthalmopathy and Graves' hyperthyroidism. The authors amplified TCR beta CDR3 regions, and they did so from RNA transcripts for repertoire sequencing. HTBI primers were used in a first-round RT-PCR, which preceded a second-round multiplex PCR. TCRdb itself ran the multiplex PCR reads through MiXCR, one entry per CDR3 protein. The data hold more than 550,000 distinct CDR3 sequences, with about two fifths observed a single time.

This chain joins TRBV7-9 and TRBJ2-5; D is possibly TRBD1 or TRBD2 (5 bases each). Input material: peripheral blood. This TCR derives from an adult man with Graves' ophthalmopathy. CDR3 amino acids: CASGTQETQYF. CDR3 coding DNA: TGTGCCAGTGGGACCCAAGAGACCCAGTACTTC. Based on the CDR3 plus reference TRBV7-9 and TRBJ2-5, the full variable domain is DTGVSQNPRHKITKRGQNVTFRCDPISEHNRLYWYRQTLGQGPEFLTYFQNEAQLEKSRLLSDRFSAERPKGSFSTLEIQRTEQGDSAMYLCASGTQETQYFGPGTRLLVL.